The present entry profiles one TCR beta chain with its context. This entry is derived from a study of blood T cell repertoires in COVID-19. Overall study: Whether acute or convalescent, the COVID-19 samples came from the United States, Italy and Spain.

Per the original data handling: It was from reference gene primer amplification that nucleated cell counts were estimated. Sequencing was performed with immunoSEQ multiplex PCR; in TCRdb, only in-frame clones are kept and a portion is missing. Clone size and V and J calls were adopted from that table, with D and trimming inferred from the DNA. The table has 100,000 to 150,000 clones, approximately 90% seen once. Enrollment of patients from Seattle took place during active infection, with longitudinal follow-up. From germline, CDR1 is SGHNT and CDR2 YYREEE (reference sequence). The CDR3 is 15 residues long. The V and J ends lost 5 bases and 1 base, in that order; junction bases with no gene match: 3.

The chain combines TRBV5-4 with TRBJ1-3; 10 bases match TRBD1. This clonotype was sampled from a man in his fifties or sixties with COVID-19, enrolled during active disease. Sequenced sample: peripheral blood. The CDR3 here is CASRSGQGSGNTIYF. The CDR3 DNA sequence: TGTGCCAGCAGATCGGGACAGGGGTCTGGAAACACCATATATTTT.